Presented here are 11 T cell receptor beta chains from one specimen sequenced in a study of shared clonotypes between healthy human individuals. Sequencing used immunoSEQ multiplex PCR; TCRdb keeps in-frame clones, though not all of them. Here the sample spans about 2 million clones, about 95% being singletons. CD45RO negativity and positive selection for CCR7 defined naive CD8 cells, a population that excluded terminally differentiated effector memory CD45RA+ cells. Sample: naive CD8+ T cells sorted from blood. The receptors come from a man younger than 30 in good health.

The chain links TRBV6-5 to TRBJ2-7; 7 bases line up with TRBD2. The CDR3 has 16 amino acids. Germline values: CDR1 MNHEY, CDR2 SVGAGI. V lost 4 bases, J lost 8 bases, and 17 bases stayed unmatched. CDR3 bases: TGTGCCAGCAGTTCCTATCGGGAGGACTCCGAACTCAAGCAGTACTTC. This sequence encodes CASSSYREDSELKQYF.

This clone came up once. This sequence joins TRBV4-1 and TRBJ2-2, with D perhaps matching TRBD1 (5 bases). The germline V and J ends were trimmed by 1 base and 4 bases, with 13 bases remaining between them. Looked up from germline, CDR1 is MGHRA and CDR2 is YSYEKL. The CDR3 sequence is 16 residues long. The CDR3 protein is CASSQGTFGRTGELFF. CDR3 DNA: TGCGCCAGCAGCCAAGGGACATTTGGACGCACCGGGGAGCTGTTTTTT.

This chain connects TRBV15 to TRBJ2-2, with TRBD1 matching 7 bases. After removal of 3 bases from V and 6 bases from J, the junction contained 7 bases not matched to a gene. This CDR3 has 15 amino acids. The germline V gene has CDR1 LNHNV and CDR2 YYDKDF (reference sequence). The CDR3 region is CATSSITGDPGELFF. In nucleotides, the CDR3 is TGTGCCACCAGCAGTATAACAGGGGACCCCGGGGAGCTGTTTTTT.

The rearrangement links TRBV7-9 to TRBJ1-2; no reliable D call. The V and J ends lost 1 base and 4 bases respectively, with 16 bases between them. The CDR3 sequence is 16 residues long. CDR1 and CDR2 from the germline V gene are SEHNR and FQNEAQ (reference sequence). The CDR3 DNA reads as TGTGCCAGCAGCTTAGAGGACGGTTTGCTAAGCTATGGCTACACCTTC. This sequence encodes CASSLEDGLLSYGYTF.

The CDR3 sequence is CASSSVLRGKLFF. The DNA of the CDR3 is TGTGCCAGCAGTTCAGTTTTAAGGGGGAAACTGTTTTTT. The chain combines TRBV6-6 with TRBJ1-4; TRBD1 is a possible D gene (6 bases). CDR3 size: 13 residues. V gave up 4 bases and J gave up 11 bases, with 14 bases separating them. Germline V gene sequence: CDR1 MNHNY, CDR2 SVGAGI (reference sequence).

The chain is built from TRBV9 and TRBJ1-2; D uncertain. Trimming left V 0 bases short and J 7 bases short, with 13 bases between. This CDR3 region has 14 residues. Germline V gene data show CDR1 as SGDLS and CDR2 as YYNGEE. As DNA, the CDR3 is TGTGCCAGCAGCGTAGAGTGGGAGAGATCTGGCTACACCTTC. Translating gives CASSVEWERSGYTF.

The J gene is TRBJ2-7, the V gene TRBV19; a weak D match, TRBD1 (5 bases). Looked up from germline, CDR1 is LNHDA and CDR2 is SQIVND (reference sequence). V gave up 5 bases and J gave up 3 bases, with 14 bases separating them. CDR3 size: 14 residues. CDR3 sequence (DNA): TGTGCCAGTAGTCCTGGACACCTACTCTACGAGCAGTACTTC. It encodes CASSPGHLLYEQYF.

The chain uses TRBV6-5 and TRBJ2-1; no definite D call. Trimming pared 1 base from V and 9 bases from J, leaving 4 bases between. Germline values: CDR1 MNHEY, CDR2 SVGAGI. The CDR3 consists of 11 residues. For the CDR3, the DNA is TGTGCCAGCAGTTACTTCGGTGAGCAGTTCTTC. Its protein product is CASSYFGEQFF.

The rearrangement uses TRBV29-1 and TRBJ2-5; 10 bases are a match to TRBD1. CDR1 is SQVTM, CDR2 ANQGSEA, per germline. The V segment lost 1 base and the J segment 5 bases; nucleotides outside the gene matches: 13. The CDR3 is 17 residues long. CDR3 DNA sequence: TGCAGCGTTGAAGCCTCCCCGACAGGGGGCCTCAGGGAGACCCAGTACTTC. This codes for CSVEASPTGGLRETQYF.

The chain's CDR3 is CASSMEASSYEQYF. The CDR3 nucleotides are TGTGCCAGCAGCATGGAGGCAAGCTCCTACGAGCAGTACTTC. The V gene is TRBV11-2, the J gene TRBJ2-7; perhaps TRBD2 as D (5 bases). The V end lost 5 bases, the J end lost 0 bases, and 11 bases lay between the germline ends. Germline CDR1 SGHAT, CDR2 FQNNGV. The CDR3 contains 14 residues.

V and J are TRBV5-5 and TRBJ2-7; the match to TRBD2 covers 12 bases. The J segment lost 5 bases and the V segment lost 4 bases, leaving 7 bases of the junction unmatched. This CDR3 is built from 15 residues. Germline-derived CDR1 and CDR2 are SGHKS and YYEKEE (reference sequence). The CDR3 DNA sequence: TGTGCCAGCAGCATAGGACTAGCGGGACAGAACGAGCAGTACTTC. Protein product: CASSIGLAGQNEQYF.